This paragraph covers one T cell receptor beta chain sequence. Antigen specificity is unknown. The data are from a study of cytomegalovirus exposure and HLA in healthy donors. Study results and caveats: A few CMV-associated chains proved CMV antigen-specific in vitro.

60 Vbeta and 13 Jbeta primers were used in PCR. Some clones are missing from TCRdb's copy, which holds only in-frame ones; the method was immunoSEQ multiplex PCR. This sample has fewer than 150,000 clones; approximately 80% occur once, and the top ten carry approximately 2.5%. Germline V CDR1 and CDR2: SGHTA, FQGNSA. The length of the CDR3 is 14 residues. V was clipped by 5 bases and J by 3 bases, with 10 bases between them. The sequenced sample was PBMCs. This sequence was found in a woman in her thirties or forties in good health and CMV-seropositive. This chain connects TRBV7-2 to TRBJ2-2, with D possibly matching TRBD1 (5 bases). CDR3 residues: CASSPGSHTGELFF. The CDR3 DNA sequence: TGTGCCAGCAGCCCAGGGTCCCACACCGGGGAGCTGTTTTTT.